This is a list of T cell receptor beta chains from one sample in a study of cytomegalovirus exposure and HLA in healthy donors. Profiling relied on immunoSEQ multiplex PCR, and the TCRdb table lists in-frame clones only, not all of them. In the table there are about 98,000 clones, under 85% of which are singletons. The sequencing sample was made of PBMCs. The receptors derive from a female donor in good health and CMV-seropositive. The CDR3 runs from the conserved cysteine through the conserved F or W. Fields, in order: CDR3 length, V gene, clone size, J gene, D gene, CDR3 protein, CDR3 DNA. D genes are given only for firm matches. Rows may omit the clone size; those that give it use once, few, many or a size class.

16	TRBV5-6	.	TRBJ2-3	TRBD2	CASRPGLAGYTDTQYF	TGTGCCAGCAGACCGGGACTAGCGGGGTACACAGATACGCAGTATTTT
13	TRBV29-1	.	TRBJ2-7	.	CSVEQQGYYEQYF	TGCAGCGTTGAGCAACAGGGTTACTACGAGCAGTACTTC
12	TRBV28	few	TRBJ2-5	.	CASSPGQETQYF	TGTGCCAGCAGTCCGGGACAAGAGACCCAGTACTTC
13	TRBV9	.	TRBJ1-1	.	CASSFSGNTEAFF	TGTGCCAGCAGCTTCTCGGGGAACACTGAAGCTTTCTTT
15	TRBV23-1	.	TRBJ2-7	TRBD1	CASSQLRDSPYEQYF	TGCGCCAGCAGTCAACTACGGGACAGCCCCTACGAGCAGTACTTC
15	TRBV6-1	few	TRBJ1-5	TRBD1	CASSVVTGSNQPQHF	TGTGCCAGCAGTGTTGTGACAGGGAGCAATCAGCCCCAGCATTTT
14	TRBV7-9	few	TRBJ1-5	.	CASSLASGNQPQHF	TGTGCCAGCAGCCTAGCCTCGGGCAATCAGCCCCAGCATTTT
15	TRBV9	.	TRBJ2-6	.	CASSADISGANVLTF	TGTGCCAGCAGCGCTGACATCTCTGGGGCCAACGTCCTGACTTTC
16	TRBV5-4	few	TRBJ2-1	TRBD2	CASRVSGRWSYNEQFF	TGTGCCAGCAGGGTTAGCGGGAGGTGGTCCTACAATGAGCAGTTCTTC
16	TRBV5-1	.	TRBJ1-6	.	CASSLAGSENNSPLHF	TGCGCCAGCAGCTTGGCGGGGAGCGAAAATAATTCACCCCTCCACTTT
15	TRBV5-1	.	TRBJ1-2	.	CASSEGQEFNYGYTF	TGCGCCAGCAGCGAAGGACAAGAATTTAACTATGGCTACACCTTC
14	TRBV10-2	.	TRBJ1-5	.	CASSPVEVNQPQHF	TGCGCCAGCAGTCCGGTCGAGGTAAATCAGCCCCAGCATTTT
16	TRBV25-1	.	TRBJ2-7	.	CASSEYAGSRVDEQYF	TGTGCCAGCAGTGAATATGCGGGGTCCCGGGTCGACGAGCAGTACTTC
17	TRBV13	.	TRBJ2-3	TRBD2	CASSPGLAVAGADTQYF	TGTGCCAGCAGCCCGGGACTAGCGGTCGCTGGGGCAGATACGCAGTATTTT
14	TRBV29-1	.	TRBJ1-2	TRBD1	CSVEDNHRGYGYTF	TGCAGCGTTGAAGATAACCACAGGGGCTATGGCTACACCTTC
16	TRBV4-1	.	TRBJ1-5	TRBD1	CASSQGNRGRDQPQHF	TGCGCCAGCAGCCAAGGAAACAGGGGGCGGGATCAGCCCCAGCATTTT
20	TRBV18	.	TRBJ2-3	TRBD2	CASSPGLAGAWIPSTDTQYF	TGTGCCAGCTCACCTGGACTAGCGGGGGCCTGGATTCCTAGCACAGATACGCAGTATTTT
14	TRBV29-1	.	TRBJ2-3	TRBD2	CSVDKAGGPNTQYF	TGCAGCGTTGACAAGGCGGGGGGGCCGAATACGCAGTATTTT
14	TRBV9	.	TRBJ2-1	TRBD2	CASSVAGGGNEQFF	TGTGCCAGCAGCGTAGCGGGAGGTGGAAATGAGCAGTTCTTC
16	TRBV4-1	.	TRBJ2-1	TRBD2	CASSQDRVAGTNEQFF	TGCGCCAGCAGCCAAGATAGGGTAGCGGGAACTAATGAGCAGTTCTTC
15	TRBV9	.	TRBJ1-2	TRBD1	CASSVVEGGENGYTF	TGTGCCAGCAGCGTAGTTGAAGGGGGCGAAAATGGCTACACCTTC
12	TRBV27	.	TRBJ1-5	.	CASRGTNQPQHF	TGTGCCAGTCGGGGTACCAATCAGCCCCAGCATTTT
12	TRBV5-1	.	TRBJ2-3	.	CASSLLGGTQYF	TGCGCCAGCAGCTTGTTGGGAGGTACGCAGTATTTT
17	TRBV28	.	TRBJ1-5	TRBD1	CASSYDLRQGANQPQHF	TGTGCCAGCAGCTACGACCTCAGACAGGGGGCTAATCAGCCCCAGCATTTT
18	TRBV28	.	TRBJ1-3	.	CASDTKEITGISGNTIYF	TGTGCCAGCGACACAAAAGAGATCACAGGAATCTCTGGAAACACCATATATTTT
14	TRBV18	.	TRBJ2-5	TRBD2	CASSLRGGRETQYF	TGTGCCAGCTCACTACGGGGGGGCCGGGAGACCCAGTACTTC
14	TRBV30	.	TRBJ1-5	TRBD1	CAWSIRTGNQPQHF	TGTGCCTGGTCCATCCGGACAGGTAATCAGCCCCAGCATTTT
15	TRBV5-4	.	TRBJ2-3	.	CASSLGQGRPDTQYF	TGTGCCAGCAGCTTGGGGCAGGGAAGGCCAGATACGCAGTATTTT
16	TRBV5-6	.	TRBJ2-7	TRBD2	CASSRSGSREVYEQYF	TGTGCCAGCAGCCGTTCGGGTAGTCGGGAGGTCTACGAGCAGTACTTC
13	TRBV7-9	once	TRBJ1-1	.	CASSRGGATEAFF	TGTGCCAGCAGTCGAGGGGGGGCTACTGAAGCTTTCTTT
14	TRBV27	.	TRBJ1-2	TRBD1	CASSLVRQGYGYTF	TGTGCCAGCAGTTTGGTCCGACAGGGTTATGGCTACACCTTC
18	TRBV28	.	TRBJ1-5	.	CASLGTGPGPHSNQPQHF	TGTGCCAGCTTGGGTACAGGCCCAGGACCTCATAGCAATCAGCCCCAGCATTTT
17	TRBV14	.	TRBJ1-1	.	CASSQSAWTALNTEAFF	TGTGCCAGCAGCCAATCCGCTTGGACAGCCCTGAACACTGAAGCTTTCTTT
16	TRBV4-2	.	TRBJ1-2	.	CASSQVRGGEGHGYTF	TGTGCCAGCAGCCAAGTGAGAGGGGGGGAGGGGCATGGCTACACCTTC
14	TRBV28	few	TRBJ2-1	TRBD2	CASVRAGGYNEQFF	TGTGCCAGCGTCCGGGCGGGGGGGTACAATGAGCAGTTCTTC
14	TRBV5-8	few	TRBJ1-1	TRBD1	CASSLAGGLTEAFF	TGTGCCAGCAGCTTGGCAGGGGGCCTCACTGAAGCTTTCTTT
15	TRBV15	.	TRBJ1-6	.	CATSSAQGWNSPLHF	TGTGCCACCAGCAGTGCACAGGGATGGAATTCACCCCTCCACTTT
16	TRBV15	.	TRBJ1-5	TRBD1	CATSRTTGGSNQPQHF	TGTGCCACCAGCAGGACGACAGGGGGAAGCAATCAGCCCCAGCATTTT
13	TRBV28	.	TRBJ1-2	.	CASSFVTNYGYTF	TGTGCCAGCAGTTTTGTTACTAACTATGGCTACACCTTC
16	TRBV7-9	.	TRBJ2-7	TRBD1	CASSSSPRGRSYEQYF	TGTGCCAGCAGCTCCTCACCGAGGGGGCGATCCTACGAGCAGTACTTC
15	TRBV6-4	few	TRBJ2-3	.	CASSDSNGGTDTQYF	TGCGCCAGCAGTGACTCGAACGGGGGTACAGATACGCAGTATTTT
14	TRBV7-2	.	TRBJ2-5	.	CASSLDQGWETQYF	TGTGCCAGCAGCTTAGATCAGGGCTGGGAGACCCAGTACTTC
12	TRBV6-5	.	TRBJ2-7	TRBD1	CASKQGSYEQYF	TGTGCCAGCAAACAGGGGTCCTACGAGCAGTACTTC
12	TRBV28	.	TRBJ1-5	.	CASSFNPQPQHF	TGTGCCAGCAGTTTTAATCCTCAGCCCCAGCATTTT
13	TRBV5-5	.	TRBJ2-5	TRBD1	CASSYTGGGEQYF	TGTGCCAGCAGCTACACAGGGGGCGGGGAGCAGTACTTC
15	TRBV7-9	.	TRBJ2-5	TRBD2	CASRRVAGEQETQYF	TGTGCCAGCAGGCGCGTAGCGGGGGAACAAGAGACCCAGTACTTC
15	TRBV28	.	TRBJ2-5	TRBD2	CASSLRGGPGETQYF	TGTGCCAGCAGTCTCCGGGGGGGGCCCGGGGAGACCCAGTACTTC
15	TRBV14	.	TRBJ2-2	.	CASSQLDSNTGELFF	TGTGCCAGCAGCCAACTAGACAGTAACACCGGGGAGCTGTTTTTT
16	TRBV6-6	.	TRBJ1-5	.	CASSPPLDRPRQPQHF	TGTGCCAGCAGTCCACCGCTAGACAGGCCAAGGCAGCCCCAGCATTTT
14	TRBV5-1	.	TRBJ2-7	.	CASSLGGGASMQYF	TGCGCCAGCAGCTTGGGTGGGGGGGCCTCGATGCAGTACTTC
15	TRBV2	.	TRBJ1-5	TRBD1	CASRVQGVGNQPQHF	TGTGCCAGCAGGGTACAGGGGGTGGGCAATCAGCCCCAGCATTTT
15	TRBV2	once	TRBJ1-5	.	CASSRFEAGNQPQHF	TGTGCCAGCAGTAGATTCGAGGCGGGCAATCAGCCCCAGCATTTT
17	TRBV5-4	few	TRBJ2-7	TRBD2	CASSHGMKRGGAYEQYF	TGTGCCAGCAGCCACGGGATGAAACGGGGGGGGGCCTACGAGCAGTACTTC
18	TRBV19	once	TRBJ2-3	.	CASSIFAGDIGGTDTQYF	TGTGCCAGTAGTATATTCGCCGGAGACATTGGGGGGACAGATACGCAGTATTTT
12	TRBV27	.	TRBJ1-2	.	CASSETDYGYTF	TGTGCCAGCAGTGAGACAGACTATGGCTACACCTTC